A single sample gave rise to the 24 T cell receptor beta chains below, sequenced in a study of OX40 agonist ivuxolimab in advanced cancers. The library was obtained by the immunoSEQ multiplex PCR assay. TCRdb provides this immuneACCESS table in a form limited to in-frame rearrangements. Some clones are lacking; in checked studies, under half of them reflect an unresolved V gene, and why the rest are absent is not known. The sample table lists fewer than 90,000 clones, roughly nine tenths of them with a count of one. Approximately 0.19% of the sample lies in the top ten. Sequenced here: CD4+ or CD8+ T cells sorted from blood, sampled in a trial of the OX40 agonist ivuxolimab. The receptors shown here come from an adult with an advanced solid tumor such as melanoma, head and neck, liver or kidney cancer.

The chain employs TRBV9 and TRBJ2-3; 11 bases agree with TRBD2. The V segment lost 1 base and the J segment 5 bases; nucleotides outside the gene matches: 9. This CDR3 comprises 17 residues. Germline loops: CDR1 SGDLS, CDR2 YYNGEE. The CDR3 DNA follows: TGTGCCAGCAGCGTACAAACTAGCGGGAGAAGTGGAGATACGCAGTATTTT. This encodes CASSVQTSGRSGDTQYF. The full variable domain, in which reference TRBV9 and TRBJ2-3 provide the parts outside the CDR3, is DSGVTQTPKHLITATGQRVTLRCSPRSGDLSVYWYQQSLDQGLQFLIQYYNGEERAKGNILERFSAQQFPDLHSELNLSSLELGDSALYFCASSVQTSGRSGDTQYFGPGTRLTVL.

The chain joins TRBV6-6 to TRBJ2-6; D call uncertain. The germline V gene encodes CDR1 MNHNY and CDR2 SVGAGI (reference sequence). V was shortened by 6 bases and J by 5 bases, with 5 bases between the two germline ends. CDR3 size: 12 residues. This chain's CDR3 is CASSYRANVLTF. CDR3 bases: TGTGCCAGCAGCTACAGGGCCAACGTCCTGACTTTC.

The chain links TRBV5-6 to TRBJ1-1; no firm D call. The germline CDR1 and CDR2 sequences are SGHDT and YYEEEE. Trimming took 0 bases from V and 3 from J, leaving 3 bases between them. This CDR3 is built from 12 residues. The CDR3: CASSLGDTEAFF. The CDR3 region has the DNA TGTGCCAGCAGCTTGGGGGACACTGAAGCTTTCTTT. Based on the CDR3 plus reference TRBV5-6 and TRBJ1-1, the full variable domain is DAGVTQSPTHLIKTRGQQVTLRCSPKSGHDTVSWYQQALGQGPQFIFQYYEEEERQRGNFPDRFSGHQFPNYSSELNVNALLLGDSALYLCASSLGDTEAFFGQGTRLTVV.

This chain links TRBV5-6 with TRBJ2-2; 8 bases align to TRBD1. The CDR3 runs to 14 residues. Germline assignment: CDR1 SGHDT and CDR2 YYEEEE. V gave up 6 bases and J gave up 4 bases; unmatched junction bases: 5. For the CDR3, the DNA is TGTGCCAGCACCAGACAGGGGAGCACCGGGGAGCTGTTTTTT. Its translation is CASTRQGSTGELFF.

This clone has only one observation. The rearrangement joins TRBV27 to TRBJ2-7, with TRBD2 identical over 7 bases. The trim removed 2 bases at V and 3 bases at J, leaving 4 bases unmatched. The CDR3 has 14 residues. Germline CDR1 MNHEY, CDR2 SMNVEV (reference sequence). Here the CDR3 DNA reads TGTGCCAGCAGTTTAACCCTAGCGGTCTACGAGCAGTACTTC. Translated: CASSLTLAVYEQYF.

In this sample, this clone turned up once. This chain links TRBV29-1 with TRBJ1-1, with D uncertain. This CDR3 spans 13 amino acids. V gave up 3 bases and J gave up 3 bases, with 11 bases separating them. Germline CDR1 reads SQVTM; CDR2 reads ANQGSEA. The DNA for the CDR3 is TGCAGCGTTGATTCGCTCCGGCACACTGAAGCTTTCTTT. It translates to CSVDSLRHTEAFF.

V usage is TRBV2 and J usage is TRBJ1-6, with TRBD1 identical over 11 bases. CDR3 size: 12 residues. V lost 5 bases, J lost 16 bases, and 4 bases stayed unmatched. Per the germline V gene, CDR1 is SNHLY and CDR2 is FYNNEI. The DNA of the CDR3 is TGTGCCAGCAGTTATCGGGACAGGGGGCTCCACTTT. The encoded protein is CASSYRDRGLHF.

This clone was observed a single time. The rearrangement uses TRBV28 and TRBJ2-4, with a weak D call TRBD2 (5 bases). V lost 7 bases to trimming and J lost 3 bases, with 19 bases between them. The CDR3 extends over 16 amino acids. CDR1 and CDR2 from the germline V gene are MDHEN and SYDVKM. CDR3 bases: TGTGCCAGCACCCCCCCCGGTGGCCGGGGCAAAAACATTCAGTACTTC. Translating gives CASTPPGGRGKNIQYF.

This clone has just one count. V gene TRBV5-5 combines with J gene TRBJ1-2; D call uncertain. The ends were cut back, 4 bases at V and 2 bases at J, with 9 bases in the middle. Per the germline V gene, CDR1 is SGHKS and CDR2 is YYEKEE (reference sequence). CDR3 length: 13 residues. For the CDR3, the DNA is TGTGCCAGCAGCCGAGTAGAAAACTATGGCTACACCTTC. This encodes CASSRVENYGYTF.

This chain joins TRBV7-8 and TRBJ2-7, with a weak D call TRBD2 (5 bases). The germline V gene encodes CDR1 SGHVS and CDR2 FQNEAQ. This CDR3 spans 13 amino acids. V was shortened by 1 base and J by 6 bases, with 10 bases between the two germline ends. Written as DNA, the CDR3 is TGTGCCAGCAGCTTAGAACGAGGGATCGAGCAGTACTTC. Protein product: CASSLERGIEQYF.

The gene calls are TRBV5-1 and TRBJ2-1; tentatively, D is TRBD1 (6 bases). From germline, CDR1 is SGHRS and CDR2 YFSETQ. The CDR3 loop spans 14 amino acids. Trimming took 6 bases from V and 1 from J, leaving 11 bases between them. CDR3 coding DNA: TGCGCCAGCACTCAACAGGGATCCTACAATGAGCAGTTCTTC. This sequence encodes CASTQQGSYNEQFF.

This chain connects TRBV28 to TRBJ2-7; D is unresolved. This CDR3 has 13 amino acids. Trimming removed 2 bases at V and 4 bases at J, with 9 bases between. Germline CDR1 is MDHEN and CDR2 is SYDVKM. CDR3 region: CASSLANRYEQYV. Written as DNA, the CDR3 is TGTGCCAGCAGTTTAGCGAATCGGTACGAGCAGTACGTC.

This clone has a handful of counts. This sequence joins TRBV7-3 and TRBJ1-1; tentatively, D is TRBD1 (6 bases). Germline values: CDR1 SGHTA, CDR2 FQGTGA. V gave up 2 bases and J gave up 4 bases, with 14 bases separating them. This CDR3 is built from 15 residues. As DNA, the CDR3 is TGTGCCAGCAGCTTACTTGGGGGCGCGGGCACTGAAGCTTTCTTT. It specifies CASSLLGGAGTEAFF.

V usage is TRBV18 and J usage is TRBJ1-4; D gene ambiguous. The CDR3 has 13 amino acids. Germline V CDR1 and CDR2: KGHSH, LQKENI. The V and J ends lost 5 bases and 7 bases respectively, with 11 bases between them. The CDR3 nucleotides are TGTGCCAGCTCATTTTACGAGAGTGAAAAACTGTTTTTT. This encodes CASSFYESEKLFF.

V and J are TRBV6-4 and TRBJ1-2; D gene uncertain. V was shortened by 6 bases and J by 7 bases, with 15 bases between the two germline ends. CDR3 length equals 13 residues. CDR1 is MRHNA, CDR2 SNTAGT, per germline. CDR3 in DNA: TGTGCCAGCAGCCAGGACGGGGTCGGTGGCTACACCTTC. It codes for CASSQDGVGGYTF.

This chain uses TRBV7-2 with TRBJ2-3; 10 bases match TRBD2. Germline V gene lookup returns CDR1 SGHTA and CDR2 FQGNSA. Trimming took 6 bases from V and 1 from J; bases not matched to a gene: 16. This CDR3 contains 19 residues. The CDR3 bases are TGTGCCAGCAGTATCCTTGGACTAGCGGCATCTCGACGCACAGATACGCAGTATTTT. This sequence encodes CASSILGLAASRRTDTQYF.

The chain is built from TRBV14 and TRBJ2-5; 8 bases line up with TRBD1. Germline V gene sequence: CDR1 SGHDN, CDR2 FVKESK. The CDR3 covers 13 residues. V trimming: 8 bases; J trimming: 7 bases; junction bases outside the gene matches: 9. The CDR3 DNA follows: TGTGCCAGCGGCTACAGGGGGATGGGGACCCAGTACTTC. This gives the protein CASGYRGMGTQYF. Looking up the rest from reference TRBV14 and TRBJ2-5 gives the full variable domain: EAGVTQFPSHSVIEKGQTVTLRCDPISGHDNLYWYRRVMGKEIKFLLHFVKESKQDESGMPNNRFLAERTGGTYSTLKVQPAELEDSGVYFCASGYRGMGTQYFGPGTRLLVL.

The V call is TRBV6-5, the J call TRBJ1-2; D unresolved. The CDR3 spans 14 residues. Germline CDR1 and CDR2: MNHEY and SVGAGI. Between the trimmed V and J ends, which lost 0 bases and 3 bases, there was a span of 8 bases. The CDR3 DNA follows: TGTGCCAGCAGTTACTCGGCGGGTGACTATGGCTACACCTTC. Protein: CASSYSAGDYGYTF.

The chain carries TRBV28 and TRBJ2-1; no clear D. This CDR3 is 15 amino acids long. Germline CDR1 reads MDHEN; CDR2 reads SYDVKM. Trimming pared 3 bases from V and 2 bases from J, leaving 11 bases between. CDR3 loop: CASSFPGLPYNEQFF. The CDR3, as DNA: TGTGCCAGCAGTTTCCCGGGCTTGCCCTACAATGAGCAGTTCTTC.

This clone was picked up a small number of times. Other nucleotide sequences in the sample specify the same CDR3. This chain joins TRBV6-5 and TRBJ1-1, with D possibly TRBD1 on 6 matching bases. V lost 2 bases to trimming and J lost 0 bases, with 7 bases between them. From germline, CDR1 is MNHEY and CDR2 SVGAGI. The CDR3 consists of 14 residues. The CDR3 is CASSYQGLNTEAFF. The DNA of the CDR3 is TGTGCCAGCAGTTACCAGGGGCTGAACACTGAAGCTTTCTTT.

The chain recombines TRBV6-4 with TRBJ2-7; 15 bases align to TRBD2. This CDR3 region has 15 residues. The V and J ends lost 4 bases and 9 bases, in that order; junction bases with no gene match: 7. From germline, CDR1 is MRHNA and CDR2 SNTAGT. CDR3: CASSAPGLAGGVQYF. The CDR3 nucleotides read TGTGCCAGCAGTGCACCGGGACTAGCGGGAGGCGTGCAGTACTTC.

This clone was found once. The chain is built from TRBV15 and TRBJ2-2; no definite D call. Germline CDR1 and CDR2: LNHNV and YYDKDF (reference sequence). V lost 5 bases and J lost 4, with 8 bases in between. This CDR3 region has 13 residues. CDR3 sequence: CATSFRVTGELFF. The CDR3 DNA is TGTGCCACCAGCTTCAGAGTCACCGGGGAGCTGTTTTTT. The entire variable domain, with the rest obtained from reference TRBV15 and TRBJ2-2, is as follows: DAMVIQNPRYQVTQFGKPVTLSCSQTLNHNVMYWYQQKSSQAPKLLFHYYDKDFNNEADTPDNFQSRRPNTSFCFLDIRSPGLGDTAMYLCATSFRVTGELFFGEGSRLTVL.

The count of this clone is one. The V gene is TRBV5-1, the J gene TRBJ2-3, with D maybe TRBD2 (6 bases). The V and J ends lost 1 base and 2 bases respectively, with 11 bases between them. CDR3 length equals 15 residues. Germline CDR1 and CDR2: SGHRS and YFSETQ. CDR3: CASSLPSGDTDTQYF. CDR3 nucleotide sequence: TGCGCCAGCAGCTTGCCATCGGGGGACACAGATACGCAGTATTTT.

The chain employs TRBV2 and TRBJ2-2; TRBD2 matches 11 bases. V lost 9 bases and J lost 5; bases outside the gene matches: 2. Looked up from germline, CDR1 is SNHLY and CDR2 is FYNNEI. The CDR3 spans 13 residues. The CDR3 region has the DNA TGTGCCAGAGGGACTAGCGGAACCGGGGAGCTGTTTTTT. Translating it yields CARGTSGTGELFF.